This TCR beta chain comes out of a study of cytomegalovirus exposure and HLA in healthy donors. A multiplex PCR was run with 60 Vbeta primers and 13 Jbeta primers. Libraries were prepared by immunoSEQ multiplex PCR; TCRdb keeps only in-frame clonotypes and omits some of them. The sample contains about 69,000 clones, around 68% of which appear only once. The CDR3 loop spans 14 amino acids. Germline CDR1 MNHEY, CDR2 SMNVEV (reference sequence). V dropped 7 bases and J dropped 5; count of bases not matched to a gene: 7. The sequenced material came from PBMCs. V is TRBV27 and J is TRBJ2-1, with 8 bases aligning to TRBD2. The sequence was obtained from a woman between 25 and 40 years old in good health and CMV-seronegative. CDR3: CASTTGGAHNEQFF. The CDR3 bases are TGTGCCAGCACCACCGGGGGGGCTCACAATGAGCAGTTCTTC.